One sample yielded the 2 T cell receptor beta chains listed below, sequenced in a study of T cell repertoires in cytomegalovirus infection. Their target antigens are unknown. TCRdb reprocessed the reads with MiXCR, giving one entry per CDR3 protein. The table lists 100,000 to 150,000 distinct CDR3 sequences, around 30% of them singletons. Sequencing was performed on CD8+ T cells from cultured PBMCs, taken from culture after CMV antigen stimulation. The receptor source for this set is a human donor in good health (CMV status not recorded). Some clones in this sample may be carry-over from other donors' samples.

The genes are TRBV7-6 and TRBJ2-1; D remains ambiguous. The CDR3 contains 15 residues. With 5 bases removed from V and 10 bases from J, the gap between germline ends came to 21 bases. CDR1 is SGHVS and CDR2 is FNYEAQ in the germline V gene. The CDR3 DNA follows: TGTGCCAGCAGCGAGATAACCGGGTCCCCCGGAGAGCAGTTCTTC. Translated, it gives CASSEITGSPGEQFF.

The rearrangement uses TRBV4-1 and TRBJ1-1; a possible D gene is TRBD1 (6 bases). CDR1 is MGHRA, CDR2 YSYEKL, per germline. The V and J ends lost 0 bases and 3 bases respectively, with 8 bases between them. The CDR3 is 14 amino acids. The chain's CDR3 is CASSQDYRDTEAFF. Here the CDR3 DNA reads TGCGCCAGCAGCCAAGATTACAGGGACACTGAAGCTTTCTTT.